The entry below gives a single T cell receptor beta chain sequence along with its context. Antigen unknown. This entry is derived from a study of monozygotic twins with inflammatory bowel disease. Findings and limits, study-wide: Relative clonotype sharing with others was diminished in IBD patients versus healthy twins, particularly with disease activity.

Germline CDR1 is DFQATT and CDR2 is SNEGSKA (reference sequence). The CDR3 loop spans 15 amino acids. Eight separate reactions for every sample produced the cDNA. TCRdb re-called the 5' RACE reads and shows each CDR3 protein once, DNA omitted. The sample table includes roughly 300,000 distinct CDR3 sequences. The gene calls are TRBV20-1 and TRBJ2-5; TCRdb returns TRBD1, unconfirmable since there is no DNA. The sample was blood. The sequence was obtained from a human donor with ulcerative colitis or Crohn's disease, or a healthy co-twin of an affected twin (not recorded which). CDR3 sequence reads: CSALGSGGSGETQYF.